These T cell receptor beta chains were read from a single sample in a study of T cells in Graves' hyperthyroidism and ophthalmopathy. TCRdb redid the calling of the multiplex PCR reads with MiXCR, one entry per CDR3 protein. Of about 360,000 distinct CDR3 sequences in the sample, around 13% were seen once. Sequencing was carried out using blood. These receptors all stem from a woman between 18 and 29 years old with Graves' hyperthyroidism. Each CDR3 is given with its conserved first and last residue. Each record gives: J gene, V gene, clone size, D gene, CDR3 protein, CDR3 DNA. D genes are given only for firm matches. Expanded clones are given a class, and other clones once, few, many or no size at all.

J: TRBJ1-6
V: TRBV28
size: many
D: NA
CDR3: CASSPSSGPDSPLHF
DNA: TGTGCCAGCAGCCCCAGTTCGGGCCCCGATTCACCCCTCCACTTT

J: TRBJ2-6
V: TRBV27
size: many
D: NA
CDR3: CASSLSGSANVLTF
DNA: TGTGCCAGCAGTTTATCGGGAAGTGCCAACGTCCTGACTTTC

J: TRBJ2-2
V: TRBV7-2
size: many
D: TRBD2
CDR3: CASTLFGGGNTGELFF
DNA: TGTGCCAGCACTCTCTTCGGCGGGGGGAACACCGGGGAGCTGTTTTTT

J: TRBJ1-4
V: TRBV7-2
size: many
D: NA
CDR3: CASSLQQGPLGELFF
DNA: TGTGCCAGCAGCCTTCAACAGGGCCCATTGGGGGAACTGTTTTTT

J: TRBJ2-7
V: TRBV25-1
size: many
D: NA
CDR3: CASSDGRTYEQYF
DNA: TGTGCCAGCAGCGACGGACGGACCTACGAGCAGTACTTC

J: TRBJ2-5
V: TRBV20-1
size: many
D: TRBD1
CDR3: CSAMTGTGEETQYF
DNA: TGCAGTGCTATGACCGGGACAGGGGAAGAGACCCAGTACTTC

J: TRBJ2-1
V: TRBV4-1
size: NA
D: NA
CDR3: CASRRGTEDNEQFF
DNA: TGCGCCAGCAGAAGGGGAACGGAGGACAATGAGCAGTTCTTC

J: TRBJ2-7
V: TRBV28
size: NA
D: TRBD1
CDR3: CASRAPGQGNHEQYF
DNA: TGTGCCAGCAGGGCCCCGGGACAGGGGAACCACGAGCAGTACTTC

J: TRBJ1-2
V: TRBV25-1
size: NA
D: NA
CDR3: CASSDPAGYTF
DNA: TGTGCCAGCAGTGACCCCGCGGGCTACACCTTC

J: TRBJ1-4
V: TRBV6-1
size: few
D: NA
CDR3: CASSEALGTNEKLFF
DNA: TGTGCCAGCAGTGAGGCTTTGGGTACGAATGAAAAACTGTTTTTT

J: TRBJ2-1
V: TRBV6-2/TRBV6-3
size: few
D: TRBD2
CDR3: CASRKISGTDNEQFF
DNA: TGTGCCAGCAGGAAAATTAGCGGGACGGACAATGAGCAGTTCTTC

J: TRBJ1-4
V: TRBV28
size: many
D: NA
CDR3: CASRAGLRLRFWEKLFF
DNA: TGTGCCAGCAGAGCCGGGCTCCGCCTCCGGTTTTGGGAAAAACTGTTTTTT

J: TRBJ2-3
V: TRBV2
size: few
D: NA
CDR3: CASSLGVASGSVDTQCF
DNA: NA

J: TRBJ2-7
V: TRBV10-3
size: few
D: NA
CDR3: CAISGDYEQYF
DNA: TGTGCCATCAGTGGAGACTACGAGCAGTACTTC

J: TRBJ2-3
V: TRBV4-2
size: few
D: NA
CDR3: CASSHGAGATDTQYF
DNA: TGTGCCAGCAGCCATGGGGCAGGGGCCACAGATACGCAGTATTTT

J: TRBJ2-3
V: TRBV5-1
size: NA
D: NA
CDR3: CASSARQATDTQYF
DNA: TGCGCCAGCAGCGCGAGACAGGCTACAGATACGCAGTATTTT

J: TRBJ2-1
V: TRBV7-7
size: many
D: TRBD2
CDR3: CASSPTSGGAANEQFF
DNA: TGTGCTAGCAGCCCCACTAGCGGGGGGGCCGCCAATGAGCAGTTCTTC

J: TRBJ1-3
V: TRBV20-1
size: NA
D: NA
CDR3: CSARHSNSGNTIYF
DNA: TGCAGTGCCCGACACTCGAACTCTGGAAACACCATATATTTT

J: TRBJ2-7
V: TRBV28
size: NA
D: NA
CDR3: CASSFSRDSGYEQYF
DNA: TGTGCCAGCAGTTTCTCGCGGGACAGCGGATACGAGCAGTACTTC

J: TRBJ1-2
V: TRBV20-1
size: NA
D: TRBD1
CDR3: CSARVGTGVYGYTF
DNA: TGCAGTGCTAGAGTAGGGACAGGGGTCTATGGCTACACCTTC

J: TRBJ2-1
V: TRBV6-6
size: many
D: TRBD1
CDR3: CASSYEGQGIYEQFF
DNA: TGTGCCAGCAGTTACGAGGGACAGGGTATCTATGAGCAGTTCTTC

J: TRBJ2-2
V: TRBV7-2
size: NA
D: TRBD1
CDR3: CASSRSTGGSTGELFF
DNA: TGTGCCAGCAGCAGATCAACAGGGGGTTCGACCGGGGAGCTGTTTTTT

J: TRBJ2-2
V: TRBV20-1
size: few
D: NA
CDR3: CSAPSGGGITGELFF
DNA: TGCAGTGCCCCAAGCGGAGGGGGCATAACCGGGGAGCTGTTTTTT

J: TRBJ2-1
V: TRBV3-2
size: many
D: NA
CDR3: CASSQDRDSGSLHNEQFF
DNA: TGTGCCAGCAGCCAAGATCGAGATAGCGGGAGTCTGCACAATGAGCAGTTCTTC

J: TRBJ2-2
V: TRBV28
size: few
D: NA
CDR3: CASTTNGQGELFF
DNA: TGTGCCAGCACGACGAATGGACAGGGGGAGCTGTTTTTT

J: TRBJ2-7
V: TRBV7-9
size: NA
D: NA
CDR3: CASSYRAGNYEQYF
DNA: TGTGCCAGCTCCTATAGGGCAGGGAACTACGAGCAGTACTTC

J: TRBJ2-2
V: TRBV24-1
size: many
D: TRBD1
CDR3: CATRDRANTGELFF
DNA: TGTGCCACCAGGGACAGGGCGAACACCGGGGAGCTGTTTTTT

J: TRBJ1-2
V: TRBV9
size: many
D: TRBD1
CDR3: CASSPLGGSGGYGYTF
DNA: TGTGCCAGCAGCCCCCTCGGTGGTTCAGGGGGATATGGCTACACCTTC

J: TRBJ1-1
V: TRBV29-1
size: NA
D: NA
CDR3: CSAQGHMNTEAFF
DNA: TGCAGCGCCCAGGGACACATGAACACTGAAGCTTTCTTT

J: TRBJ2-7
V: TRBV20-1
size: many
D: TRBD2
CDR3: CSEVPRQRAAPTSGSSYEQYF
DNA: TGCAGTGAGGTCCCCCGGCAAAGGGCCGCTCCGACTAGCGGGAGCTCCTACGAGCAGTACTTC

J: TRBJ1-5
V: TRBV20-1
size: many
D: TRBD1
CDR3: CSAPLGTGVQPQHF
DNA: TGCAGTGCTCCTCTCGGGACAGGGGTTCAGCCCCAGCATTTT

J: TRBJ2-1
V: TRBV7-8
size: many
D: NA
CDR3: CASTTLRGGNEQFF
DNA: TGTGCCAGCACCACGTTACGGGGAGGCAATGAGCAGTTCTTC

J: TRBJ1-2
V: TRBV10-3
size: many
D: NA
CDR3: CAISERDGYTF
DNA: TGTGCCATCAGTGAGAGGGACGGCTACACCTTC

J: TRBJ2-3
V: TRBV20-1
size: many
D: NA
CDR3: CSAGNPGEGTDTQYF
DNA: TGCAGTGCTGGCAACCCCGGTGAGGGCACAGATACGCAGTATTTT

J: TRBJ1-3
V: TRBV6-5
size: few
D: NA
CDR3: CASSYFDLTAGTTIYF
DNA: TGTGCCAGCAGTTACTTCGACCTTACAGCGGGGACAACCATATATTTT

J: TRBJ2-7
V: TRBV12-3/TRBV12-4
size: many
D: TRBD1
CDR3: CASSFRGQGTNEQYF
DNA: TGTGCCAGCAGTTTTAGGGGACAGGGGACTAACGAGCAGTACTTC

J: TRBJ2-6
V: TRBV7-9
size: many
D: NA
CDR3: CASSLPPRSGANVLTF
DNA: TGTGCCAGCAGCTTACCTCCACGATCTGGGGCCAACGTCCTGACTTTC

J: TRBJ2-1
V: TRBV28
size: NA
D: NA
CDR3: CASSEQGAYNEQFF
DNA: TGTGCCAGCAGCGAACAGGGTGCCTACAATGAGCAGTTCTTC